This note documents a single T cell receptor beta chain sequence. No cognate antigen has been identified for it. There are no base qualities to consult, and no much larger clone falls within one base. This sample stems from a study of cytomegalovirus exposure and HLA in healthy donors (dated by TCRdb to the late 2010s). Background for the entire study: An earlier analysis of roughly 630 of the donors reported 250 to 350 Gb of sequence data and 100 million to 140 million unique TCR beta sequences from 150 million to 200 million T cells. An early release covering roughly 640 HLA-typed donors comprised about 300 gigabases of sequencing data and around 85 million unique TCR sequences. The genetic ancestry cluster associated with self-reported Caucasian donors included 81% of the roughly 410 genotyped donors. The study aimed to test whether cataloging public T cell receptors could reveal signatures of past pathogen exposure. The study used immunosequencing to profile the T cell repertoires of more than 650 subjects and linked those repertoires to cytomegalovirus serostatus. Besides the first cohort of roughly 660 subjects, a separate validation cohort made up of around 120 different subjects was used. To predict cytomegalovirus infection status, the study combined high-throughput TCR immunosequencing, statistical association of individual TCRs with disease status, and machine learning. A later analysis re-examined previously published TCR beta repertoires from more than 650 donors and added high-resolution HLA genotyping to investigate patterns of TCR occurrence. Rather than drawing on any new phenotypic data, the later analysis identified candidate immune exposures from TCR beta sequences and the way those sequences occurred across donors. In an earlier analysis of roughly 580 of the donors, high-throughput TCR beta sequencing was used to judge whether each TCR beta V gene segment behaved as functional or pseudogenic. Alongside the repertoire data, information on donor age, sex, ethnicity and CMV serostatus was compiled. In a later genetic analysis, genome-wide SNP genotypes for about three fifths of the roughly 670 donors were used, and that subset was treated as a discovery cohort. Every repertoire in the discovery cohort had been generated on one and the same sequencing platform. Both class I and class II loci were covered by HLA typing, at four-digit resolution. The number of donors typed differed by locus, with roughly 620-630 for A, B, C, DRB1 and DQB1, about 500 for DQA1, approximately 570 for DPA1, and 450 to 480 for DPB1. Four to six DR-DQ haplotypes were handled as single units for association and clustering because linkage in the cohort was strong. Among almost 400 genotyped donors of the cohort, an average of about 240,000 unique TCR beta nucleotide sequences were sequenced per donor, around 20% of them non-productive. Results the study describes overall, beyond this receptor: For the cohort, immune exposure information was limited to CMV serostatus. Three of the identified cytomegalovirus-associated TCR beta chains were confirmed in vitro to be specific for cytomegalovirus antigens. Linkage disequilibrium might explain the correlated functional status among segregating V segments, but an unknown experimental factor could not be excluded. The authors suggested that the approach could potentially be extended to other disease states and immunological phenotypes. Assigning TCR associations to individual alleles was difficult when HLA alleles, especially DR and DQ, strongly co-occurred. An association between a missense DCLRE1C variant and V-gene and J-gene trimming of TCR beta chains was found in a later genetic analysis and replicated in an independent cohort. According to a later genetic analysis, donors in an Asian-associated ancestry cluster had fewer N-insertions in productive TCRs than the approximately 610-donor mean. Most TCR sequences were seen in very few donors, while some public TCRs were found in many individuals. In an earlier analysis of about 600 of the donors, most TCR beta V segments appeared in productive rearrangements about 87% or about 30% of the time, broadly matching IMGT annotations. Because some donors lacked HLA typing at each locus, the association tests relied only on the typed subset. In a later analysis, HLA-associated TCR beta chains were found to be more clonally expanded and to have lower generation probabilities than equally common non-associated chains. In a later analysis, the rate of TCR association differed among HLA loci, with DRB1 alleles having the most associated TCRs and HLA-C alleles having the fewest. A further reported finding was that TCR beta sequences accurately predicted the HLA-A and HLA-B alleles for most subjects in the first cohort. According to a later analysis, parvovirus B19, influenza, CMV and Epstein-Barr virus appeared linked to several top co-occurrence clusters. The study listed approximately 150 TCR beta chains as associated with cytomegalovirus. A later analysis found that most CMV-associated TCR beta chains appeared HLA-restricted, with HLA associations seemingly driven largely by CMV exposure. The sequencing pipeline was judged likely to have produced a cluster of highly shared sequence variants as a technical artifact. Seventeen rarely observed V segments, including chromosome 9 orphons, were excluded from the earlier analysis of about 600 of the donors because counts were too low. The cohort was sequenced for TCR beta chains only, and without alpha or paired-chain data the features that could be detected were limited. At a false discovery rate of 0.05, a later analysis linked some 17,000 TCR beta sequences to specific HLA alleles. Presence/absence analyses assumed roughly uniform sequencing depth across donors, an assumption that may not hold. Some IMGT-functional V segments, including TRBV6-2 and TRBV6-3, could not be told apart with the 87-base-pair reads, so those segments were excluded. Cytomegalovirus status was reported to be diagnosed by the classifier with high specificity and sensitivity in both the original and validation cohorts.

In total, around 600 healthy bone marrow donors made up the cohort. Cohort members were all nominally healthy when sampled, although unrecorded immune exposures were likely present. The donor tested CMV seronegative and was one of the 352 seronegative cohort members. Each donor provided a peripheral blood sample, and peripheral blood mononuclear cells were used for TCR beta sequencing. Genomic DNA extraction from the blood cell samples was performed with the Qiagen DNeasy Blood Extraction Kit. The library was obtained by the immunoSEQ multiplex PCR assay. For the multiplex PCR, a mixture combining 60 forward primers for TCR Vbeta segments and 13 reverse primers for TCR Jbeta segments was used. Amplification of the CDR3 region of rearranged TCR beta genes was performed with a multiplex PCR assay on genomic DNA. The amplified TCR beta libraries were sequenced on the Illumina HiSeq System as 87-base-pair reads. Regarding the original processing steps: A later analysis tallied 75 million to 95 million unique TCR beta chains across the 666 repertoires, and around 9.9 million of those chains were shared by two or more donors. To remove PCR and sequencing errors, raw reads were error-corrected and collapsed into unique sequences using a nearest-neighbor algorithm that merged closely related sequences. V, D and J gene segments were assigned by aligning CDR3 sequences to IMGT reference sequences. For a sequence to be retained, at least a six-nucleotide match to both a V gene segment and a J gene segment was required. Rearrangements were called productive when the CDR3 lacked stop codons and stayed in frame with V and J; all others were non-productive. CDR3 was defined according to IMGT convention as the region running from the second conserved V-encoded cysteine to the conserved J-encoded phenylalanine. In an earlier analysis of around 640 of the donors, sequences lacking an unambiguous match to a single V gene segment were excluded. An earlier analysis of a few hundred of the donors classified V segments as functional when productive rearrangements were above 56.7% and as segregating when the standard deviation between donors was above 5%. A statistical classification framework was developed to diagnose cytomegalovirus status using the catalog of TCR beta chain sequences. A later analysis assigned V and J genes by comparing TCR nucleotide sequences with IMGT/GENE-DB human TR gene sequences. Using the TCRdist pipeline, a later analysis assigned CDR3 sequences along with most-parsimonious VDJ recombination scenarios. In a later analysis, each TCR beta chain was defined by its CDR3 amino acid sequence together with its V-gene family, and reads without a unique V-gene family were excluded. To address suspected cross-contamination and a sequencing artifact, a later analysis removed approximately 600 highly shared, low-generation-probability nucleotide sequences. In a later analysis, a clonal expansion index was calculated for each public chain from normalized within-repertoire ranks of inferred template counts. In a later analysis, generation probabilities were computed with a VDJ recombination model fitted to out-of-frame rearrangements, and the resulting probabilities were checked against IGoR. Hypergeometric tests were used in a later analysis to score TCR-TCR, TCR-HLA and TCR-CMV co-occurrence, with a repertoire-size bias correction applied to the TCR pairs. In a later analysis, false discovery rates were estimated by permuting HLA or CMV assignments 20 times. In a later analysis, co-occurring TCRs were grouped with DBSCAN, and TCRdist sequence similarity was added when clustering was performed within HLA-allele-positive subsets. Repertoires with fewer than 30,000 or more than 120,000 public chains, plus five repertoires with anomalous nucleotide sharing, were excluded from co-occurrence clustering. The table was pulled from immuneACCESS by TCRdb, which kept in-frame rearrangements only. Such tables lose some clones; where checked, under half of the loss comes from unresolved V genes, and the rest has no known cause. The D gene and trimming were derived from the DNA, and the V and J assignments and clone size from that table. The sample table records 310,000 or so clones; about 87% of these occur just once. The leading ten clones occupy less than 2.5% of the sample.

Trimming takes 4 bases from V and 11 bases from J, and the germline ends sit 17 bases apart. The CDR3, cysteine through phenylalanine, is 13 amino acids long. The CDR3 DNA has 39 bases and is translated from base 1. According to the germline V gene, CDR1 reads MGHRA and CDR2 reads YSYEKL. The clonotype comes from a young woman in good health and CMV-seronegative. Recombination joined TRBV4-1 with TRBJ1-2; a confident D gene designation cannot be given. Sequencing was performed on PBMCs. The CDR3 amino acid sequence is: CASSPPGFHPYTF. The nucleotides are TGCGCCAGCAGCCCCCCCGGGTTCCATCCGTACACCTTC.